These 9 T cell receptor beta chains share one sample of origin, sequenced in a study of blood T cell repertoires in COVID-19 (dated by TCRdb to about 2020). Library preparation was by the immunoSEQ multiplex PCR assay. The immuneACCESS repertoire file appears here via TCRdb, limited to in-frame rearrangements. These files lack a portion of the clones; in checked studies, under half of the deficit traces to unresolved V genes, and the cause of the others is not known. A total of about 66,000 clones appear in this sample, just over 85% of them only once. Approximately 6.6% of the sample comes from the top ten. Sequences were obtained from peripheral blood. The source of these receptors is a man in his forties or fifties with active COVID-19.

This clone has just one count. The chain combines TRBV7-9 with TRBJ2-5; weak D call: TRBD1 (5 bases). This CDR3 is built from 12 residues. CDR1 is SEHNR, CDR2 FQNEAQ, per germline (reference sequence). V gave up 6 bases and J gave up 2 bases, with 7 bases separating them. The DNA of the CDR3 is TGTGCCAGCAGGGACACTCAAGAGACCCAGTACTTC. As protein: CASRDTQETQYF.

The rearrangement links TRBV7-9 to TRBJ1-4; perhaps TRBD1 as D (5 bases). The CDR3 has 14 residues. Trimming removed 5 bases at V and 5 bases at J, with 12 bases between. Germline CDR1 and CDR2: SEHNR and FQNEAQ (reference sequence). CDR3 sequence (DNA): TGTGCCAGCAGCCCACCGACAGTGAATGAAAAACTGTTTTTT. Encoded protein: CASSPPTVNEKLFF.

The gene calls are TRBV2 and TRBJ1-2, with a possible D match to TRBD1 (5 bases). The ends were cut back, 9 bases at V and 6 bases at J, with 20 bases in the middle. Germline assignment: CDR1 SNHLY and CDR2 FYNNEI. The CDR3 totals 14 residues. The CDR3 coding sequence is TGTGCCAGTGGACGGTGGGGGGGAGCTGATGGCTACACCTTC. Protein product: CASGRWGGADGYTF.

The V and J genes are TRBV4-2 and TRBJ1-2; TRBD1 agrees at 12 bases. The CDR3 is 15 residues long. Germline V gives CDR1 LGHNA, CDR2 YNFKEQ. J gave up 4 bases and V 4 bases, and 4 bases lay outside the gene matches. As DNA, the CDR3 is TGTGCCAGCAGCCTTGAGGGACAGGGGGCCTATGGCTACACCTTC. It encodes CASSLEGQGAYGYTF.

This chain connects TRBV5-1 to TRBJ1-1; no firm D call. Per germline, CDR1 SGHRS and CDR2 YFSETQ. The V gene lost 2 bases and the J gene lost 2 bases, with 13 bases spanning the gap. This CDR3 is built from 15 residues. Here the CDR3 DNA reads TGCGCCAGCAGCTTTCGAACTTCCGATAACACTGAAGCTTTCTTT. This encodes CASSFRTSDNTEAFF.

The chain recombines TRBV7-9 with TRBJ2-1; 9 positions agree with TRBD2. V was clipped by 2 bases and J by 7 bases; unmatched bases: 9. The CDR3 runs 16 residues. Germline assignment: CDR1 SEHNR and CDR2 FQNEAQ (reference sequence). In DNA, the CDR3 is TGTGCCAGCAGCTTATTAGGCGGGAGGGCTAATAATGAGCAGTTCTTC. This codes for CASSLLGGRANNEQFF. Full variable domain (missing parts from reference TRBV7-9 and TRBJ2-1): DTGVSQNPRHKITKRGQNVTFRCDPISEHNRLYWYRQTLGQGPEFLTYFQNEAQLEKSRLLSDRFSAERPKGSFSTLEIQRTEQGDSAMYLCASSLLGGRANNEQFFGPGTRLTVL.

This chain joins TRBV7-2 and TRBJ1-5; the D is unclear. V lost 2 bases, J lost 4 bases, and 6 bases lay in between. Germline CDR1 reads SGHTA; CDR2 reads FQGNSA. The CDR3 is 13 residues long. The CDR3 nucleotides are TGTGCCAGCAGCTTAAGAGGAAATCAGCCCCAGCATTTT. Its translation: CASSLRGNQPQHF. The full variable domain, its missing parts supplied by reference TRBV7-2 and TRBJ1-5, is GAGVSQSPSNKVTEKGKDVELRCDPISGHTALYWYRQSLGQGLEFLIYFQGNSAPDKSGLPSDRFSAERTGGSVSTLTIQRTQQEDSAVYLCASSLRGNQPQHFGDGTRLSIL.

V gene TRBV5-1 combines with J gene TRBJ1-6, with 7 bases fitting TRBD1. Unmatched junction bases numbered 6, after V lost 2 bases and J lost 7 bases. CDR3 length: 15 amino acids. Germline values: CDR1 SGHRS, CDR2 YFSETQ. The DNA of the CDR3 is TGCGCCAGCAGCTTACAGGGGATGAGGAATTCACCCCTCCACTTT. This sequence encodes CASSLQGMRNSPLHF.

This clone was recorded only once. This chain uses TRBV6-5 with TRBJ2-5, with TRBD1 matching over 7 bases. The V gene's germline CDR1 is MNHEY and CDR2 SVGAGI. V lost 6 bases, J lost 5 bases, and 9 bases stayed unmatched. CDR3 length equals 14 residues. CDR3 sequence reads: CASRTGQSAETQYF. For the CDR3, the DNA is TGTGCCAGCAGGACGGGACAGTCGGCGGAGACCCAGTACTTC.